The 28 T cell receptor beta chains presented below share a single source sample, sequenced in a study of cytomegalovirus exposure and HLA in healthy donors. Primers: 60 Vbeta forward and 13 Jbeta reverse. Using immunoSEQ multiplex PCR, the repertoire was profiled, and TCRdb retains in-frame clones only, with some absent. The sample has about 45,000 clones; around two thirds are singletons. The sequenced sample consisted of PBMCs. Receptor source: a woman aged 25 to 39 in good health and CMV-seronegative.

The CDR3, as DNA: TGTGCCAGCAGTGAATCGCGGAGAGATCAGCCCCAGCATTTT. Protein: CASSESRRDQPQHF. V gene TRBV2 combines with J gene TRBJ1-5; D uncertain. V lost 2 bases and J 5 bases, leaving 10 bases between the germline ends. CDR3 length: 14 residues. Germline V gene data show CDR1 as SNHLY and CDR2 as FYNNEI.

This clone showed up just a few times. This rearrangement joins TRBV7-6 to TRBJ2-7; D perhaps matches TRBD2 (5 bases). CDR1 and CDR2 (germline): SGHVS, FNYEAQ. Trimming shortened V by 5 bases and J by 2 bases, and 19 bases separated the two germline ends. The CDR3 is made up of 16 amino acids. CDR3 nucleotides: TGTGCCAGCAGCCCGCGACCTAAACTAGAAGCCTACGAGCAGTACTTC. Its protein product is CASSPRPKLEAYEQYF.

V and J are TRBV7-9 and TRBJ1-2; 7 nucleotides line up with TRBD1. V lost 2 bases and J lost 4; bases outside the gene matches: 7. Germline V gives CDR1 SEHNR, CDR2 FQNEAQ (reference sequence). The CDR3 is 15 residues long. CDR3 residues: CASSLLVTGIYGYTF. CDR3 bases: TGTGCCAGCAGCTTATTAGTGACAGGGATCTATGGCTACACCTTC.

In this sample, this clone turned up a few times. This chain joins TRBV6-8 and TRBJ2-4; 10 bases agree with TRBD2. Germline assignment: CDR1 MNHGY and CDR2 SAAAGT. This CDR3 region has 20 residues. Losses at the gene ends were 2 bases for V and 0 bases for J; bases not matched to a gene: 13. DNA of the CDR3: TGTGCCAGCAGTTACGGGCCTCCCCTAGCGGGAGAGGTAGCCAAAAACATTCAGTACTTC. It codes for CASSYGPPLAGEVAKNIQYF.

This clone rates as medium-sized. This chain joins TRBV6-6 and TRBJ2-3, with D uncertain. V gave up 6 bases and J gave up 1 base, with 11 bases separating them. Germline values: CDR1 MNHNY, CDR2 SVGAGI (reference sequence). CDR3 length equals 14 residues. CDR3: CASRDGPGTDTQYF. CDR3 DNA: TGTGCCAGCAGGGATGGGCCAGGCACAGATACGCAGTATTTT.

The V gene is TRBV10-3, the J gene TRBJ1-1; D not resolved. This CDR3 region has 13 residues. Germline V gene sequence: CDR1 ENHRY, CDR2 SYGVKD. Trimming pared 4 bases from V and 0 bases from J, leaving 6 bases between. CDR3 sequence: CAISVSLNTEAFF. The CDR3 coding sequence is TGTGCCATCAGTGTATCTCTGAACACTGAAGCTTTCTTT.

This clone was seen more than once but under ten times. For the CDR3, the DNA is TGTGCCAGCAGCCCTAGGACAGGGTTAGATGAAAAACTGTTTTTT. This codes for CASSPRTGLDEKLFF. V is TRBV28 and J is TRBJ1-4; 8 bases fit TRBD1. V was pared by 6 bases and J by 6 bases, with 9 bases of the junction left unmatched. The CDR3 is 15 residues long. CDR1 and CDR2 from the germline V gene are MDHEN and SYDVKM.

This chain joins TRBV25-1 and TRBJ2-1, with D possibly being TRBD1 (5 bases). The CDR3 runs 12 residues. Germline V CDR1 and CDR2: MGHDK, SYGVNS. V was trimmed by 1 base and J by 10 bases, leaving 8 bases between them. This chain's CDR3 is CASSEFKGEQFF. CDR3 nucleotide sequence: TGTGCCAGCAGTGAATTCAAGGGGGAGCAGTTCTTC.

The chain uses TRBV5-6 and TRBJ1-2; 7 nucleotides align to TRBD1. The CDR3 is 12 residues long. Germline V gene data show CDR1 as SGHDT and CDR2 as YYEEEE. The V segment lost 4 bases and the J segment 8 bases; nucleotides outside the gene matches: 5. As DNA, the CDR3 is TGTGCCAGCAGCAACACAGGGGTCGGCTACACCTTC. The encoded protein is CASSNTGVGYTF.

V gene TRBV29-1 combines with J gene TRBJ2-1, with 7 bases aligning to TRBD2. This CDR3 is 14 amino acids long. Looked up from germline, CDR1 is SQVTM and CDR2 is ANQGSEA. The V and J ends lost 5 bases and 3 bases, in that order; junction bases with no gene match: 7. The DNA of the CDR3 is TGCAGCGTTAATGAAGCGGGACTCTACAATGAGCAGTTCTTC. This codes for CSVNEAGLYNEQFF.

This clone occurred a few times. CDR3 in amino acids: CASSLGTIQETQYF. The CDR3 nucleotides are TGCGCCAGCAGCCTTGGGACTATTCAAGAGACCCAGTACTTC. The V and J genes are TRBV5-1 and TRBJ2-5, with TRBD2 matching 7 bases. The CDR3 is 14 amino acids. Germline V gene lookup returns CDR1 SGHRS and CDR2 YFSETQ. Trimming took 4 bases from V and 2 from J; bases not matched to a gene: 5.

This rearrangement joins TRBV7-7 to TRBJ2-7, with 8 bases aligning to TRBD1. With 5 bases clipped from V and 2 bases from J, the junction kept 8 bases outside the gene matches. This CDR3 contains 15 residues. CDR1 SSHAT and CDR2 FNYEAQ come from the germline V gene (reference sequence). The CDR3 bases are TGTGCCAGCAGCCCGGACAGGGCCCCAACCTACGAGCAGTACTTC. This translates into CASSPDRAPTYEQYF.

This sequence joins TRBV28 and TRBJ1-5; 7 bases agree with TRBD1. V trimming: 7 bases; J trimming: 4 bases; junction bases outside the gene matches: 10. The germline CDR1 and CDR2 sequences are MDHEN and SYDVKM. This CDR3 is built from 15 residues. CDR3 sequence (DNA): TGTGCCAGCATTCAAACCGACAGGGAAAATCAGCCCCAGCATTTT. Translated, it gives CASIQTDRENQPQHF. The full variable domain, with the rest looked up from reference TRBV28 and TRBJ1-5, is DVKVTQSSRYLVKRTGEKVFLECVQDMDHENMFWYRQDPGLGLRLIYFSYDVKMKEKGDIPEGYSVSREKKERFSLILESASTNQTSMYLCASIQTDRENQPQHFGDGTRLSIL.

The CDR3, as DNA: TGTGCCAGCAGCAGGACAGGGGAGAATCAGCCCCAGCATTTT. It specifies CASSRTGENQPQHF. This chain links TRBV7-2 with TRBJ1-5, with TRBD1 identical over 9 bases. This CDR3 is 14 amino acids long. Losses at the gene ends were 5 bases for V and 4 bases for J; bases not matched to a gene: 3. Germline V lookup: CDR1 SGHTA, CDR2 FQGNSA.

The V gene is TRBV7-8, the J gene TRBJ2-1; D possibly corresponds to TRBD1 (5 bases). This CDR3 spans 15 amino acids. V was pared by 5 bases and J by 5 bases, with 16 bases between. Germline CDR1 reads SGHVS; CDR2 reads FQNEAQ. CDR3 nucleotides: TGTGCCAGCAGCCCCCGGCAGGCAGGGAACAATGAGCAGTTCTTC. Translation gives CASSPRQAGNNEQFF.

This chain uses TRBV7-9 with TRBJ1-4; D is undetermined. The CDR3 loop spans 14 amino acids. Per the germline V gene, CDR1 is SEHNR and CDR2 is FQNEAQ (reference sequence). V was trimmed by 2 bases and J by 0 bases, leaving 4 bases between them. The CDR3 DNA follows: TGTGCCAGCAGCTTAAGCCCAACTAATGAAAAACTGTTTTTT. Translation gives CASSLSPTNEKLFF.

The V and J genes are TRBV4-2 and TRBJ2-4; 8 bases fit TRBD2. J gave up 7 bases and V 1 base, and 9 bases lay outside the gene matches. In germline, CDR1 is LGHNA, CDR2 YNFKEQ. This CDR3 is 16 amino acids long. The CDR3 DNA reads TGTGCCAGCAGCCAAGTCTTCGGGGGGGGCGTCAACATTCAGTACTTC. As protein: CASSQVFGGGVNIQYF.

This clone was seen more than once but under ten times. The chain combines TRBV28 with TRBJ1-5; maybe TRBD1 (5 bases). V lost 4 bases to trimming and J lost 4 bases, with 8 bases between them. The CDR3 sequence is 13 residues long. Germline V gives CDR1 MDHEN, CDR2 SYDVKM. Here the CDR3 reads CASSWGKNQPQHF. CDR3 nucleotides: TGTGCCAGCAGTTGGGGCAAGAATCAGCCCCAGCATTTT.

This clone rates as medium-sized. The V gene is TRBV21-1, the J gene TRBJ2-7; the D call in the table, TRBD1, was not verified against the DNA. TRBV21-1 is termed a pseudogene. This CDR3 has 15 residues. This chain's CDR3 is CASWGIRQDLYEQYF. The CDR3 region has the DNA TGTGCCAGTTGGGGGATTAGACAGGACCTCTACGAGCAGTACTTC.

CDR3 sequence: CAIARYGYTF. The CDR3 DNA reads TGTGCCATAGCTCGGTATGGCTACACCTTC. V and J are TRBV28 and TRBJ1-2, with unresolved D. This CDR3 spans 10 amino acids. Between the trimmed V and J ends, which lost 10 bases and 5 bases, there was a span of 8 bases. The V gene's germline CDR1 is MDHEN and CDR2 SYDVKM.

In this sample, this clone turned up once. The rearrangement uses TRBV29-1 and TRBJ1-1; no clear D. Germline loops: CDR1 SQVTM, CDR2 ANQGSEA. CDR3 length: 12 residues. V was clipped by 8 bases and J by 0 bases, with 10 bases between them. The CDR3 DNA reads TGCAGCTTCAGAAACATGAACACTGAAGCTTTCTTT. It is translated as CSFRNMNTEAFF. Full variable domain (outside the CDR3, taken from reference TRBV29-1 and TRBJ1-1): SAVISQKPSRDICQRGTSLTIQCQVDSQVTMMFWYRQQPGQSLTLIATANQGSEATYESGFVIDKFPISRPNLTFSTLTVSNMSPEDSSIYLCSFRNMNTEAFFGQGTRLTVV.

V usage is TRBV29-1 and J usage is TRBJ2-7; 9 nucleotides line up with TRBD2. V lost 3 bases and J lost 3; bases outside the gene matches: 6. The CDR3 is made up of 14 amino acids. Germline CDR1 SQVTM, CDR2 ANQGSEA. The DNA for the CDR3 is TGCAGCGTTGACGAGGGGCGGGGGGGCTACGAGCAGTACTTC. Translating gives CSVDEGRGGYEQYF.

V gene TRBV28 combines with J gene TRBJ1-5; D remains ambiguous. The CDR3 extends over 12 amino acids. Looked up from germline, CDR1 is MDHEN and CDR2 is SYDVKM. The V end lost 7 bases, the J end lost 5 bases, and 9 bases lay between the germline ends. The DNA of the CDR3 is TGTGCCAGCACCTCTCTAGATCAGCCCCAGCATTTT. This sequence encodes CASTSLDQPQHF.

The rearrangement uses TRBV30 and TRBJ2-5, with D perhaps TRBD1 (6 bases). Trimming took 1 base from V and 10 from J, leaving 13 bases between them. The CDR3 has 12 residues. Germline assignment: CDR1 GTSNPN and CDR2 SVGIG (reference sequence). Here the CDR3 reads CAWSEMGADQYF. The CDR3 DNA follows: TGTGCCTGGAGTGAGATGGGGGCCGACCAGTACTTC.

The CDR3 DNA reads as TGTGCCAGCAGCTTAATGGGGGCATCGAACACTGAAGCTTTCTTT. Protein: CASSLMGASNTEAFF. The J gene is TRBJ1-1, the V gene TRBV7-2; D is perhaps TRBD1 (6 bases). The germline V and J ends were trimmed by 2 bases and 1 base, with 11 bases remaining between them. From germline, CDR1 is SGHTA and CDR2 FQGNSA. This CDR3 is built from 15 residues.

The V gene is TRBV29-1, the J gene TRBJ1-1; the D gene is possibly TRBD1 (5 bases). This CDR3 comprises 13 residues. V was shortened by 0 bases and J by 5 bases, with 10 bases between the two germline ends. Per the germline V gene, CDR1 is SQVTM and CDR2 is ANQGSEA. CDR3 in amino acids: CSVEENGGTEAFF. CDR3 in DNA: TGCAGCGTTGAAGAGAACGGGGGGACTGAAGCTTTCTTT.

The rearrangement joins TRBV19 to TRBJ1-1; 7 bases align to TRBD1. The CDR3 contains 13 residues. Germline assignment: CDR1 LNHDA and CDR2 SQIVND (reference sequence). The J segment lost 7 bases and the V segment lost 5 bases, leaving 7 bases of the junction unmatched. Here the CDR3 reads CASSQSAGGEAFF. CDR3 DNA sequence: TGTGCCAGTAGTCAGAGTGCAGGGGGTGAAGCTTTCTTT.

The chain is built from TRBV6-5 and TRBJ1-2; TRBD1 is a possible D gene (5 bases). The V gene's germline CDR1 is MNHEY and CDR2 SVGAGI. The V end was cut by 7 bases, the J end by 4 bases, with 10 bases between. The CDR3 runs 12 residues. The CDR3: CASTSDSYGYTF. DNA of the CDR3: TGTGCCAGCACTTCCGACAGCTATGGCTACACCTTC.